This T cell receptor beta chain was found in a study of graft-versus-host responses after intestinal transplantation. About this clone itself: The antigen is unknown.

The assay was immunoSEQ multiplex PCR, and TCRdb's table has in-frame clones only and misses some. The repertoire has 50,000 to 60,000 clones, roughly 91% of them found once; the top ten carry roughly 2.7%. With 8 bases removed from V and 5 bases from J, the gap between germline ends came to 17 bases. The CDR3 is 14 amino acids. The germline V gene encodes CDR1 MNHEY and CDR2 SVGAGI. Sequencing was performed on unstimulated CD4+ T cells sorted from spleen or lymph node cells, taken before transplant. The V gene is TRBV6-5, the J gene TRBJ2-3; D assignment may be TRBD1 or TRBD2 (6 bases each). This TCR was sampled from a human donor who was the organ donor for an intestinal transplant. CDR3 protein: CASSGDWGRDTQYF. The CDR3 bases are TGTGCCAGCTCAGGGGACTGGGGGCGAGATACGCAGTATTTT.